These 7 T cell receptor beta chains originate from one sample sequenced in a study of identical twins. Each CDR3 protein gets one entry after TCRdb re-called the 5' RACE reads with MiXCR. The sample shows approximately 300,000 distinct CDR3 sequences, roughly 10% of them seen only once. The data were also submitted as part of a second study, on yellow fever vaccine responses in identical twins.

Material for sequencing was CD8+ T cells sorted from blood. Receptors were obtained from a woman under 30 in good health.

This clonotype was counted at least ten times. V gene TRBV7-9 combines with J gene TRBJ2-7; 9 bases map to TRBD1. This CDR3 contains 15 residues. V lost 5 bases to trimming and J lost 5 bases; unmatched junction nucleotides: 10. Germline V gene sequence: CDR1 SEHNR, CDR2 FQNEAQ (reference sequence). The CDR3: CASSNPGQGNNEQYF. CDR3 nucleotides: TGTGCCAGCAGCAACCCGGGACAGGGAAACAACGAGCAGTACTTC. Using reference TRBV7-9 and TRBJ2-7 for the parts outside the CDR3, the full variable domain is DTGVSQNPRHKITKRGQNVTFRCDPISEHNRLYWYRQTLGQGPEFLTYFQNEAQLEKSRLLSDRFSAERPKGSFSTLEIQRTEQGDSAMYLCASSNPGQGNNEQYFGPGTRLTVT.

The V and J genes are TRBV28 and TRBJ2-5; 10 bases match TRBD1. Germline V lookup: CDR1 MDHEN, CDR2 SYDVKM. V dropped 6 bases and J dropped 5; count of bases not matched to a gene: 12. This CDR3 has 16 amino acids. CDR3 loop: CASSGPGTGVRETQYF. DNA of the CDR3: TGTGCCAGCAGCGGTCCCGGGACAGGGGTTCGGGAGACCCAGTACTTC. The whole variable domain, filled in from reference TRBV28 and TRBJ2-5, reads DVKVTQSSRYLVKRTGEKVFLECVQDMDHENMFWYRQDPGLGLRLIYFSYDVKMKEKGDIPEGYSVSREKKERFSLILESASTNQTSMYLCASSGPGTGVRETQYFGPGTRLLVL.

This clonotype was found a few times. The chain employs TRBV7-3 and TRBJ2-3; 9 positions match TRBD2. Germline V gene lookup returns CDR1 SGHTA and CDR2 FQGTGA. CDR3 length equals 16 residues. V was pared by 2 bases and J by 4 bases, with 7 bases of the junction left unmatched. The CDR3 nucleotides read TGTGCCAGCAGCTTATACGCGGGGGGGCCTTCAGATACGCAGTATTTT. It translates to CASSLYAGGPSDTQYF.

This clonotype came up many times. The chain joins TRBV29-1 to TRBJ2-7, with D unresolved. Germline CDR1 is SQVTM and CDR2 is ANQGSEA. V was shortened by 2 bases and J by 0 bases, with 11 bases between the two germline ends. The CDR3 length is 14 residues. The CDR3 spells CSVESLESSYEQYF. The DNA for the CDR3 is TGCAGCGTTGAATCATTGGAAAGCTCCTACGAGCAGTACTTC.

This clonotype was counted at least ten times. CDR3 sequence reads: CASSQEGGREQYF. The CDR3 bases are TGCGCCAGCAGCCAAGAAGGTGGCCGGGAGCAGTACTTC. The chain recombines TRBV4-3 with TRBJ2-7, with unresolved D. The germline V gene has CDR1 LGHNA and CDR2 YSLEER. There are 13 residues in the CDR3. Trimming removed 0 bases at V and 7 bases at J, with 10 bases between.

This clonotype was counted at least ten times. Here the CDR3 DNA reads TGTGCCAGCAGCCAAGAAACATTCTCCTCCTACGAGCAGTACTTC. This gives the protein CASSQETFSSYEQYF. The chain combines TRBV4-2 with TRBJ2-7; D is unclear. CDR3 length: 15 amino acids. Trimming stripped 0 bases from V and 0 bases from J, with 9 bases between. Germline V gene sequence: CDR1 LGHNA, CDR2 YNFKEQ.

This clonotype was seen many times. The chain links TRBV7-9 to TRBJ2-7, with TRBD2 as a possible D gene (5 bases). V was shortened by 4 bases and J by 4 bases, with 14 bases between the two germline ends. Germline-derived CDR1 and CDR2 are SEHNR and FQNEAQ (reference sequence). This CDR3 spans 14 amino acids. This CDR3 is CASSSRRGDYEQYF. CDR3 nucleotide sequence: TGTGCCAGCAGCTCACGACGGGGTGATTACGAGCAGTACTTC.